A selection of T cell receptor beta chains follows, all from one sample in a study of blood T cell repertoires in COVID-19. The table came from immunoSEQ multiplex PCR; TCRdb's copy has only in-frame clones and leaves some out. The profile shows around 200,000 clones, 80% to 90% of them singletons. Sequences were obtained from peripheral blood. The receptors here all came from a woman between 65 and 79 years old with COVID-19, enrolled during active disease. CDR3s include the opening cysteine and the closing phenylalanine or tryptophan. The order of the fields is J gene, V gene, CDR3 protein.

J gene: TRBJ1-1
V gene: TRBV9
CDR3 protein: CASSLEATTEAFF

J gene: TRBJ1-6
V gene: TRBV19
CDR3 protein: CASSIQGQVNSPLHF

J gene: TRBJ2-3
V gene: TRBV27
CDR3 protein: CASSSRGDGDTQYF

J gene: TRBJ1-6
V gene: TRBV27
CDR3 protein: CASSDRGKNNSPLHF

J gene: TRBJ2-3
V gene: TRBV4-2
CDR3 protein: CASVDIAGSTDTQYF

J gene: TRBJ2-4
V gene: TRBV7-8
CDR3 protein: CASSPSQGGRSYLAKNIQYF

J gene: TRBJ1-2
V gene: TRBV20-1
CDR3 protein: CSASAGMWGYTF

J gene: TRBJ1-4
V gene: TRBV28
CDR3 protein: CASSFTGATNEKLFF

J gene: TRBJ2-3
V gene: TRBV19
CDR3 protein: CASSPGTAGPDTQYF

J gene: TRBJ1-5
V gene: TRBV3-1/TRBV3-2
CDR3 protein: CASSQSGNQPQHF

J gene: TRBJ2-1
V gene: TRBV3-1/TRBV3-2
CDR3 protein: CASSQIRTGYGKFF

J gene: TRBJ2-7
V gene: TRBV29-1
CDR3 protein: CSVEVGDYEQYF

J gene: TRBJ1-1
V gene: TRBV5-8
CDR3 protein: CASSFVRTWGTEAFF

J gene: TRBJ2-1
V gene: TRBV3-1/TRBV3-2
CDR3 protein: CASSPYTGTSGNEQFF

J gene: TRBJ2-7
V gene: TRBV20-1
CDR3 protein: CSASGLAGIAYEQYF

J gene: TRBJ1-6
V gene: TRBV30
CDR3 protein: CAWRTPSAGSPLHF

J gene: TRBJ1-5
V gene: TRBV3-1/TRBV3-2
CDR3 protein: CASSQDRNQPQHF

J gene: TRBJ2-5
V gene: TRBV6-5
CDR3 protein: CASSPMGLAEETQYF

J gene: TRBJ1-4
V gene: TRBV5-1
CDR3 protein: CASSSRTGQNEKLFF

J gene: TRBJ2-3
V gene: TRBV28
CDR3 protein: CASSPVLTDTQYF

J gene: TRBJ2-7
V gene: TRBV5-4
CDR3 protein: CASSSGQVPSYEQYF

J gene: TRBJ1-3
V gene: TRBV28
CDR3 protein: CASSRQGEAGGNTIYF

J gene: TRBJ2-3
V gene: TRBV5-6
CDR3 protein: CASSSRGGRTDTQYF

J gene: TRBJ1-5
V gene: TRBV6-1
CDR3 protein: CASSEVWDSGIPQHF

J gene: TRBJ1-1
V gene: TRBV6-6
CDR3 protein: CASSPPGGIGGDTEAFF

J gene: TRBJ2-1
V gene: TRBV10-2
CDR3 protein: CASSSGRFNEQFF

J gene: TRBJ1-4
V gene: TRBV6-5
CDR3 protein: CASSSNAGANEKLFF

J gene: TRBJ1-3
V gene: TRBV5-1
CDR3 protein: CASSIAPGNTIYF

J gene: TRBJ2-2
V gene: TRBV18
CDR3 protein: CASSQQRELFF

J gene: TRBJ1-6
V gene: TRBV2
CDR3 protein: CASSEEGQGYNSPLHF

J gene: TRBJ1-1
V gene: TRBV27
CDR3 protein: CASSFRGITEAFF

J gene: TRBJ2-3
V gene: TRBV4-1
CDR3 protein: CASSQTEGSDTQYF

J gene: TRBJ2-7
V gene: TRBV28
CDR3 protein: CASSPLTRAVQGSF

J gene: TRBJ2-2
V gene: TRBV4-1
CDR3 protein: CASRAGTGGRNTGELFF

J gene: TRBJ1-4
V gene: TRBV10-3
CDR3 protein: CAISGGQGEKLFF

J gene: TRBJ1-2
V gene: TRBV28
CDR3 protein: CASSPGQVPYGYTF

J gene: TRBJ1-3
V gene: TRBV2
CDR3 protein: CASNIPAHSGNTIYF

J gene: TRBJ2-2
V gene: TRBV5-6
CDR3 protein: CASSPDRANTGELFF

J gene: TRBJ1-6
V gene: TRBV19
CDR3 protein: CASSGQASSNFSPLHF

J gene: TRBJ1-1
V gene: TRBV7-3
CDR3 protein: CASSLAPGGVSREAFF

J gene: TRBJ1-1
V gene: TRBV18
CDR3 protein: CASSARTDPNTEAFF

J gene: TRBJ2-3
V gene: TRBV30
CDR3 protein: CAWSRQGPNTDTQYF

J gene: TRBJ2-5
V gene: TRBV18
CDR3 protein: CASSSGQAYQETQYF